These 15 T cell receptor beta chains came from one sample sequenced in a study of blood T cell repertoires in COVID-19. TCRdb's table, derived via immunoSEQ multiplex PCR, lists solely in-frame clones and lacks some. The sample contains fewer than 250,000 clones, about 88% of which appear only once. Input material: PBMCs or T cells enriched from blood (not recorded which). The receptors shown here come from a woman between 35 and 50 years old in a cohort exposed to, infected with or recovered from COVID-19 (not recorded which).

The J gene is TRBJ2-7, the V gene TRBV11-3; 7 bases agree with TRBD2. The V gene's germline CDR1 is SGHNT and CDR2 YENEEA. The CDR3 has 15 amino acids. Losses at the gene ends were 4 bases for V and 0 bases for J; bases not matched to a gene: 6. Written as DNA, the CDR3 is TGTGCCAGCAGCTCCTCAGCGGGGTCCTCCTACGAGCAGTACTTC. It is translated as CASSSSAGSSYEQYF.

The gene calls are TRBV6-2 or TRBV6-3 and TRBJ2-2; tentatively, D is TRBD2 (6 bases). Trimming pared 2 bases from V and 1 base from J, leaving 8 bases between. Germline V lookup: CDR1 MNHEY, CDR2 SVGEGT. This CDR3 is built from 15 residues. Here the CDR3 DNA reads TGTGCCAGCAGTTACGCTAGCGAGAACACCGGGGAGCTGTTTTTT. Its protein is CASSYASENTGELFF.

The rearrangement uses TRBV5-5 and TRBJ1-1; 11 bases are a match to TRBD1. The CDR3 is 15 amino acids. Trimming cost V 9 bases and J 7 bases; bases outside gene matches: 14. Germline V gives CDR1 SGHKS, CDR2 YYEKEE (reference sequence). The CDR3 loop is CANPDRGPIPDEAFF. CDR3 nucleotide sequence: TGTGCCAACCCGGACAGGGGGCCCATCCCTGATGAAGCTTTCTTT.

V is TRBV14 and J is TRBJ2-7, with D unclear. Looked up from germline, CDR1 is SGHDN and CDR2 is FVKESK. This CDR3 is 13 amino acids long. The V end was cut by 0 bases, the J end by 5 bases, with 8 bases between. In nucleotides, the CDR3 is TGTGCCAGCAGCCAAGAGAGGTCCCACGAGCAGTACTTC. Protein: CASSQERSHEQYF.

This clone was picked up one time. This chain uses TRBV25-1 with TRBJ2-5, with 11 bases matching TRBD1. The ends lost 4 bases at V and 5 bases at J; junction bases unmatched: 3. Germline V gives CDR1 MGHDK, CDR2 SYGVNS. The CDR3 loop spans 14 amino acids. Here the CDR3 DNA reads TGTGCCAGCAGTGGGACAGGGGGCGGGGAGACCCAGTACTTC. Translation: CASSGTGGGETQYF.

The V gene is TRBV11-2, the J gene TRBJ2-2; D unresolved. V was pared by 3 bases and J by 0 bases, with 14 bases between. From germline, CDR1 is SGHAT and CDR2 FQNNGV. CDR3 length equals 17 residues. CDR3: CASSFAYPTPNTGELFF. In DNA, the CDR3 is TGTGCCAGCAGCTTCGCCTATCCCACTCCGAACACCGGGGAGCTGTTTTTT.

The V and J genes are TRBV27 and TRBJ1-5; D not certain. Per germline, CDR1 MNHEY and CDR2 SMNVEV (reference sequence). The CDR3 runs to 14 residues. V shed 9 bases and J shed 0 bases, with 12 bases lying between them. In nucleotides, the CDR3 is TGTGCCAGTAGAGGTCTAAATAGCAATCAGCCCCAGCATTTT. This gives the protein CASRGLNSNQPQHF.

This chain links TRBV7-2 with TRBJ1-1; a weak D match, TRBD1 (5 bases). The V end lost 5 bases, the J end lost 7 bases, and 14 bases lay between the germline ends. Germline-derived CDR1 and CDR2 are SGHTA and FQGNSA. The CDR3 has 13 amino acids. The CDR3 spells CASSGGLWNEAFF. For the CDR3, the DNA is TGTGCCAGCAGCGGGGGACTATGGAATGAAGCTTTCTTT.

The V call is TRBV11-1, the J call TRBJ2-1; TRBD1 aligns across 9 bases. The CDR3 is made up of 14 amino acids. CDR1 is SGHAT, CDR2 FQDESV, per germline (reference sequence). J was trimmed by 7 bases and V by 3 bases; bases with no gene match: 4. The CDR3 spells CASSLGQGGNEQFF. CDR3 in DNA: TGTGCCAGCAGCTTGGGACAGGGAGGGAATGAGCAGTTCTTC.

CDR3 coding DNA: TGTGCCAGCGAAAAGGGGGTTTTTGGAAACACCATATATTTT. This gives the protein CASEKGVFGNTIYF. The J gene is TRBJ1-3, the V gene TRBV7-9, with D tentatively TRBD1 (6 bases). The V gene lost 8 bases and the J gene lost 3 bases, with 14 bases spanning the gap. The CDR3 covers 14 residues. The germline CDR1 and CDR2 sequences are SEHNR and FQNEAQ (reference sequence).

The V gene is TRBV19, the J gene TRBJ2-3; 9 bases map to TRBD2. The V gene's germline CDR1 is LNHDA and CDR2 SQIVND (reference sequence). This CDR3 is built from 20 residues. V shed 4 bases and J 3 bases; nucleotides not matched to a gene: 20. The CDR3 DNA is TGTGCCAGTAGTACTTCCCCTCCCTGGCAGAGCGGGGGGTGGACAGATACGCAGTATTTT. It specifies CASSTSPPWQSGGWTDTQYF.

The chain joins TRBV2 to TRBJ2-3; tentative D call: TRBD2 (6 bases). The CDR3 extends over 16 amino acids. Germline V gives CDR1 SNHLY, CDR2 FYNNEI. V was clipped by 0 bases and J by 2 bases, with 12 bases between them. The CDR3 protein is CASSEAGRQYTDTQYF. The CDR3 coding sequence is TGTGCCAGCAGTGAAGCGGGGAGGCAGTACACAGATACGCAGTATTTT. Looking up the rest from reference TRBV2 and TRBJ2-3 gives the full variable domain: EPEVTQTPSHQVTQMGQEVILRCVPISNHLYFYWYRQILGQKVEFLVSFYNNEISEKSEIFDDQFSVERPDGSNFTLKIRSTKLEDSAMYFCASSEAGRQYTDTQYFGPGTRLTVL.

The chain employs TRBV27 and TRBJ1-1, with D perhaps TRBD1 (6 bases). Germline CDR1 is MNHEY and CDR2 is SMNVEV (reference sequence). The CDR3 extends over 15 amino acids. V lost 0 bases and J lost 0, with 8 bases in between. As DNA, the CDR3 is TGTGCCAGCAGTTTATCTGGGGGCCTGAACACTGAAGCTTTCTTT. Its translation: CASSLSGGLNTEAFF.

This sequence joins TRBV20-1 and TRBJ2-7, with D perhaps matching TRBD2 (6 bases). V was clipped by 7 bases and J by 6 bases, with 13 bases between them. This CDR3 region has 11 residues. The germline CDR1 and CDR2 sequences are DFQATT and SNEGSKA (reference sequence). CDR3 coding DNA: TGCAGTGGCCAGCTAGCGTTCGAGCAGTACTTC. It is translated as CSGQLAFEQYF.

V usage is TRBV2 and J usage is TRBJ2-1; 8 bases match TRBD1. Germline-derived CDR1 and CDR2 are SNHLY and FYNNEI. The V segment lost 7 bases and the J segment 9 bases; nucleotides outside the gene matches: 5. The CDR3 has 12 residues. The DNA for the CDR3 is TGTGCCAGCACCGACAGGGGTGGTGAGCAGTTCTTC. Amino acids: CASTDRGGEQFF.